The source of this TCR beta chain is a study of shared clonotypes between healthy human individuals. The study, taken as a whole, reports: Across a handful of donors, naive CD4 shared roughly 5%, naive CD8 about 3.2%, memory CD4 roughly 2.3%, memory CD8 roughly 0.37%.

Concerning this clone: Its target is unknown.

Within Nashville, Tennessee resided all donors, each a Caucasian adult. Naive CD45RA+ and memory CD45RA-negative subsets were split from CD4+ cells. TCRdb keeps only in-frame clones here, not all; method: immunoSEQ multiplex PCR. Counted here are 2 million to 2.5 million clones, around 92% occurring once; the ten biggest clones make up approximately 0.41%. Trimming pared 3 bases from V and 3 bases from J, leaving 21 bases between. This CDR3 has 18 amino acids. Germline V gene sequence: CDR1 MGHDK, CDR2 SYGVNS. The chain is built from TRBV25-1 and TRBJ1-3, with D possibly TRBD1 on 5 matching bases. Sequencing input: naive CD4+ T cells from PBMCs. The subset denotes: CD45RA+ positively selected. The sequence derives from a man between 18 and 29 years old in good health. Some clones in this sample may be carry-over from other donors' samples. The CDR3 reads CASSDTSPGGKGGNTIYF. The CDR3 DNA sequence: TGTGCCAGCAGTGATACCTCCCCGGGGGGAAAGGGTGGAAACACCATATATTTT.